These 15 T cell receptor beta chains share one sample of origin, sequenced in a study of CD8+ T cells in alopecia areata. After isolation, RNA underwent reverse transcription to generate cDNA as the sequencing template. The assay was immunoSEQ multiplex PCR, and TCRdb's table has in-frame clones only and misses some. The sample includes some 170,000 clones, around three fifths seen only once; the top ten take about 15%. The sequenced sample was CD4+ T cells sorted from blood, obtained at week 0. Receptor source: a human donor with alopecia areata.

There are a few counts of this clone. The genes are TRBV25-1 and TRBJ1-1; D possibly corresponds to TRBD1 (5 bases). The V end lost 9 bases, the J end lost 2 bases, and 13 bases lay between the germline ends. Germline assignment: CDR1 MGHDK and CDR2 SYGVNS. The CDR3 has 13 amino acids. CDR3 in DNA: TGTGCCAGTACCGGAGGGGCCAACACTGAAGCTTTCTTT. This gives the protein CASTGGANTEAFF. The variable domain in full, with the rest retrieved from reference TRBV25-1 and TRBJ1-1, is EADIYQTPRYLVIGTGKKITLECSQTMGHDKMYWYQQDPGMELHLIHYSYGVNSTEKGDLSSESTVSRIRTEHFPLTLESARPSHTSQYLCASTGGANTEAFFGQGTRLTVV.

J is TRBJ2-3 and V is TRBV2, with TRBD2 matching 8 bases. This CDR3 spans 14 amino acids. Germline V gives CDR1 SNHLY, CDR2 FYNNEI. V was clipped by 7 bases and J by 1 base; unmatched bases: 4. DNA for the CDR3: TGTGCCAGCACAGCGGGGGCTGGCACAGATACGCAGTATTTT. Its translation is CASTAGAGTDTQYF.

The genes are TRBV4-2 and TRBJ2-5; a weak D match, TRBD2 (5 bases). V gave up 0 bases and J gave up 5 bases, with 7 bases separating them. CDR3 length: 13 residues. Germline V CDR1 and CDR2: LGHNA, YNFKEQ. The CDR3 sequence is CASSQDSGETQYF. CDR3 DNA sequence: TGTGCCAGCAGCCAAGATTCGGGGGAGACCCAGTACTTC.

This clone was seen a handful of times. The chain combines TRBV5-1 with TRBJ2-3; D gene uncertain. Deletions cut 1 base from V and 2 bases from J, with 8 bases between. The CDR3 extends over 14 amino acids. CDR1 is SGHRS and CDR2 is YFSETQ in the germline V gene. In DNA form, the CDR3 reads TGCGCCAGCAGCTTGCCGACCCCCACAGATACGCAGTATTTT. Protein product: CASSLPTPTDTQYF.

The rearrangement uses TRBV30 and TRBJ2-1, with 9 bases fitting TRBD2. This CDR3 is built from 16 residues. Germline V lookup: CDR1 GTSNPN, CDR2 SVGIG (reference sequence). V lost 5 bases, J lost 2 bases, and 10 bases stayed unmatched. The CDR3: CAWVDYSGGAYNEQFF. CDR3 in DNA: TGTGCCTGGGTAGACTATAGCGGGGGTGCCTACAATGAGCAGTTCTTC. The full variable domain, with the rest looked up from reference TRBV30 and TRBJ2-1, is SQTIHQWPATLVQPVGSPLSLECTVEGTSNPNLYWYRQAAGRGLQLLFYSVGIGQISSEVPQNLSASRPQDRQFILSSKKLLLSDSGFYLCAWVDYSGGAYNEQFFGPGTRLTVL.

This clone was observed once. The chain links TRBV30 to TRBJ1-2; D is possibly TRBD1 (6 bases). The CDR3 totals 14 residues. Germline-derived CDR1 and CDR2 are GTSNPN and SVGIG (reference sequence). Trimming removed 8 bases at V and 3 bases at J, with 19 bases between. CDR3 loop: CAGGFSGADYGYTF. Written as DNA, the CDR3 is TGTGCCGGAGGGTTTTCGGGGGCTGACTATGGCTACACCTTC.

The CDR3 loop reads CASSHEGTADNEQFF. The CDR3 nucleotides are TGCGCCAGCAGCCACGAGGGGACAGCGGACAATGAGCAGTTCTTC. The chain carries TRBV4-1 and TRBJ2-1, with TRBD1 identical over 7 bases. The CDR3 consists of 15 residues. With 3 bases clipped from V and 5 bases from J, the junction kept 7 bases outside the gene matches. CDR1 and CDR2 from the germline V gene are MGHRA and YSYEKL.

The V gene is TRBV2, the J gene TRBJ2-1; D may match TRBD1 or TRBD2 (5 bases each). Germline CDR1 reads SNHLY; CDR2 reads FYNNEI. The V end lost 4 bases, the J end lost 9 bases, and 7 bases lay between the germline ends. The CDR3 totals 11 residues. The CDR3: CASSGGTEQFF. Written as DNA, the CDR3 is TGTGCCAGCAGTGGTGGGACTGAGCAGTTCTTC.

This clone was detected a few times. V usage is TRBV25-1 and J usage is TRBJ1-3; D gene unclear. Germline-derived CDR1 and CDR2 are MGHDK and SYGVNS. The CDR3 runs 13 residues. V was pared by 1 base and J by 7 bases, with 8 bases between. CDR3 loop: CASSEWVGNTIYF. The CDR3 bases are TGTGCCAGCAGTGAATGGGTAGGGAACACCATATATTTT.

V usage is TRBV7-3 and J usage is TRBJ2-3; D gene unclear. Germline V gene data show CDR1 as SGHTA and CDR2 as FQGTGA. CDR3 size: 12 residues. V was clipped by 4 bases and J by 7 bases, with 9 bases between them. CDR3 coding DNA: TGTGCCAGCAGCTCAACGGATAATACGCAGTATTTT. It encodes CASSSTDNTQYF. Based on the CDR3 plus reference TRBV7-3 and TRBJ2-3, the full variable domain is GAGVSQTPSNKVTEKGKYVELRCDPISGHTALYWYRQSLGQGPEFLIYFQGTGAADDSGLPNDRFFAVRPEGSVSTLKIQRTERGDSAVYLCASSSTDNTQYFGPGTRLTVL.

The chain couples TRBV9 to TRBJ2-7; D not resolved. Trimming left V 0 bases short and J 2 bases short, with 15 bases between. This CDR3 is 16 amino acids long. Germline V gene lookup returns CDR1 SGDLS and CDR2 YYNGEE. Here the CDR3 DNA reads TGTGCCAGCAGCGTAGGCCCATCCGTTCGTACCTACGAGCAGTACTTC. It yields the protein CASSVGPSVRTYEQYF.

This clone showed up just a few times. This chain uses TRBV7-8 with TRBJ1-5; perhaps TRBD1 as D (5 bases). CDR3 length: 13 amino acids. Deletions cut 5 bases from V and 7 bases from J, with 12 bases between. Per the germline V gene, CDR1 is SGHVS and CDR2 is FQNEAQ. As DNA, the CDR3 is TGTGCCAGCAGCGGGGACGAGCCCCAGCCCCAGCATTTT. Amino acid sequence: CASSGDEPQPQHF.

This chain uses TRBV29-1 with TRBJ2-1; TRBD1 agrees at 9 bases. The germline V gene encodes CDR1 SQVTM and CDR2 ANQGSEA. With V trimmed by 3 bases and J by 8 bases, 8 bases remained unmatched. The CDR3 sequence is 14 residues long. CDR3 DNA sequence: TGCAGCGTTGATGCGGGACAGGGAGTCGATGAGCAGTTCTTC. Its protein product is CSVDAGQGVDEQFF.

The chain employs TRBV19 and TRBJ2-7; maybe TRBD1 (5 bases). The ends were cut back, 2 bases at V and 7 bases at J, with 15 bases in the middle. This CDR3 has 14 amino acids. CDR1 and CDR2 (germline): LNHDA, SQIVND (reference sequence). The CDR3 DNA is TGTGCCAGTAGTATATCGGTGGGGCGATGGGAGCAGTACTTC. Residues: CASSISVGRWEQYF.

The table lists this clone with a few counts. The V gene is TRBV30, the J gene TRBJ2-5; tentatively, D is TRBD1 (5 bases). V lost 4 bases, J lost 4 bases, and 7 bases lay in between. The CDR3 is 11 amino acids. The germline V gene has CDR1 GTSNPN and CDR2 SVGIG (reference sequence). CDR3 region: CAWNQGETQYF. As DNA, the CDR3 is TGTGCCTGGAATCAGGGAGAGACCCAGTACTTC.